This is a list of T cell receptor beta chains from one sample in a study of cytomegalovirus exposure and HLA in healthy donors. Here immunoSEQ multiplex PCR was the method, and the copy in TCRdb shows in-frame clones only, minus some. In total, the table holds around 46,000 clones. The material sequenced was PBMCs. Every receptor here comes from a woman aged 40 to 50 in good health and CMV-seronegative. Each CDR3 is given without its conserved first and last residue.

TRBJ1-5	TRBV30	AWRRGTGGSLSNQPQH
TRBJ2-7	TRBV5-1	ASSLYTGSYEQY
TRBJ2-3	TRBV28	ASTGFSTDTQY
TRBJ2-1	TRBV10-3	AISGGTSGIDEQF
TRBJ1-2	TRBV28	AISLRGGHDYGYT
TRBJ1-1	TRBV9	ASSRTGQLGTEAF
TRBJ2-6	TRBV2	ARQGPGANVLT
TRBJ2-5	TRBV18	ASSSTSTQETQY
TRBJ1-2	TRBV11-2	ASSTQGYGYT
TRBJ1-2	TRBV30	AWTLRGGRLYGYT
TRBJ1-2	TRBV19	ASSIRGTYGYT
TRBJ2-7	TRBV25-1	ASSDDRGRYEQY
TRBJ2-7	TRBV9	ASSVAWGGSGAYEQY
TRBJ2-1	TRBV5-1	ASSLGQREADYNEQF
TRBJ2-7	TRBV7-9	ASKLPVRDESYEQY
TRBJ1-2	TRBV2	ASSVESGDGYT
TRBJ1-1	TRBV29-1	SVDRGRNTEAF
TRBJ1-2	TRBV7-9	ASSLSPGQGKGYT
TRBJ1-2	TRBV19	ASSIVRGQGYGYT
TRBJ2-5	TRBV9	ASSLRGQETQY
TRBJ2-7	TRBV29-1	SVGDGGSDYEQY
TRBJ2-7	TRBV29-1	SVEPDRGYEQY
TRBJ2-7	TRBV10-3	AIRGGLAGGRDEQY
TRBJ1-5	TRBV30	ASGGAGNQPQH
TRBJ2-2	TRBV27	ASSFGTAGELF
TRBJ1-5	TRBV28	ASRNSIRRQPQH
TRBJ2-7	TRBV11-3	ASSSSGQGGSEQY
TRBJ1-1	TRBV30	AWKSSLASEDF
TRBJ2-3	TRBV11-2	ASNHKTDTQY
TRBJ2-7	TRBV2	ASSEAGQGVHEQY
TRBJ1-1	TRBV5-1	ASSLERGRSNTEAF
TRBJ2-7	TRBV7-2	ASSPEDVETYEQY
TRBJ2-7	TRBV30	AWSRGLDYEQY
TRBJ1-5	TRBV27	ASSIDRGQPQH
TRBJ1-2	TRBV30	AWNLQGFIYGYT
TRBJ2-1	TRBV19	ASSILPTSGDQF